Following are 10 T cell receptor beta chains from one sample sequenced in a study of blood T cell repertoires in COVID-19. The repertoire was sequenced with immunoSEQ multiplex PCR; TCRdb's copy has only in-frame clones and lacks some. Of more than 200,000 clones listed, 80% to 90% are singletons. Sequencing input: peripheral blood. Every receptor here comes from a woman aged 80 or over with COVID-19, enrolled during active disease.

The V and J genes are TRBV28 and TRBJ1-5; 10 bases are shared with TRBD1. Trimming cost V 6 bases and J 7 bases; bases outside gene matches: 12. This CDR3 spans 16 amino acids. Germline CDR1 reads MDHEN; CDR2 reads SYDVKM. The CDR3 loop reads CASSKGDRGPKQPQHF. CDR3 DNA: TGTGCCAGCAGCAAAGGGGACAGGGGACCGAAACAGCCCCAGCATTTT.

The V and J genes are TRBV20-1 and TRBJ1-2, with D possibly being TRBD1 (6 bases). The germline V gene has CDR1 DFQATT and CDR2 SNEGSKA (reference sequence). The CDR3 runs to 11 residues. The V gene lost 4 bases and the J gene lost 7 bases, with 10 bases spanning the gap. This CDR3 is CSANRVGGYTF. CDR3 coding DNA: TGCAGTGCTAACAGGGTCGGTGGCTACACCTTC.

The chain carries TRBV3-1 (or the pseudogene TRBV3-2) and TRBJ1-2, with D uncertain. The V gene's germline CDR1 is LGHDT and CDR2 YNNKEL (reference sequence). The CDR3 has 14 amino acids. Trimming took off 2 bases at V and 8 bases at J, with 15 bases between the two ends. The CDR3 nucleotides are TGTGCCAGCAGCCAAATCGAGGCCCGGCACGGCTACACCTTC. Its translation is CASSQIEARHGYTF.

The chain carries TRBV3-1 (or the pseudogene TRBV3-2) and TRBJ1-1, with 7 bases identical to TRBD1. The CDR3 runs 15 residues. The J segment lost 1 base and the V segment lost 1 base, leaving 3 bases of the junction unmatched. Germline lookup yields CDR1 LGHDT and CDR2 YNNKEL (reference sequence). CDR3 coding DNA: TGTGCCAGCAGCCAAGGGGACAGATGGAACACTGAAGCTTTCTTT. This sequence encodes CASSQGDRWNTEAFF.

The rearrangement links TRBV4-1 to TRBJ1-2, with D unresolved. V was cut by 0 bases and J by 4 bases, with 6 bases left in between. Per the germline V gene, CDR1 is MGHRA and CDR2 is YSYEKL. The CDR3 spans 13 residues. Written as DNA, the CDR3 is TGCGCCAGCAGCCAAGAGCAGTTCTATGGCTACACCTTC. It encodes CASSQEQFYGYTF.

The chain employs TRBV5-5 and TRBJ1-1, with TRBD1 matching over 9 bases. The V segment lost 2 bases and the J segment 0 bases; nucleotides outside the gene matches: 8. Germline CDR1 SGHKS, CDR2 YYEKEE (reference sequence). There are 17 residues in the CDR3. The CDR3 nucleotides are TGTGCCAGCAGCTTTCGGGGACAGGGACTTATGAACACTGAAGCTTTCTTT. It translates to CASSFRGQGLMNTEAFF.

About this clone: This same CDR3 is encoded by further DNA sequences in the sample. The rearrangement uses TRBV2 and TRBJ1-5; D call uncertain. Germline CDR1 is SNHLY and CDR2 is FYNNEI. Trimming stripped 3 bases from V and 5 bases from J, with 5 bases between. This CDR3 is built from 12 residues. CDR3 nucleotides: TGTGCCAGCAGTGACGGTGATCAGCCCCAGCATTTT. This translates into CASSDGDQPQHF.

The chain uses TRBV3-1 (or the pseudogene TRBV3-2) and TRBJ1-1; 9 nucleotides line up with TRBD1. V shed 4 bases, J shed 5 bases, and the junction held 5 bases outside the gene matches. CDR1 is LGHDT and CDR2 is YNNKEL in the germline V gene (reference sequence). The CDR3 length is 14 residues. Written as DNA, the CDR3 is TGTGCCAGCAGCCCCGGGACAGGGTTAACTGAAGCTTTCTTT. Translated: CASSPGTGLTEAFF.

The chain combines TRBV19 with TRBJ1-4; the D is unclear. CDR3 size: 17 residues. With 6 bases removed from V and 5 bases from J, the gap between germline ends came to 22 bases. Looked up from germline, CDR1 is LNHDA and CDR2 is SQIVND (reference sequence). The CDR3: CASSLRSPRGGNEKLFF. CDR3 in DNA: TGTGCCAGTAGCCTGAGGTCCCCACGAGGAGGGAATGAAAAACTGTTTTTT.

In its sample, this clone was seen a few times. The chain employs TRBV2 and TRBJ1-2; 8 bases map to TRBD1. Germline V CDR1 and CDR2: SNHLY, FYNNEI. This CDR3 has 12 amino acids. V trimming: 6 bases; J trimming: 6 bases; junction bases outside the gene matches: 3. CDR3: CASRVDRDGYTF. CDR3 DNA sequence: TGTGCCAGCAGGGTGGACAGGGATGGCTACACCTTC.